This TCR beta chain was obtained from a study of T cells in women clearing cervical HPV infection. Study-wide points: It is unknown whether associations predate infection; no effector/memory or HPV-specific sorting.

Clones were read by immunoSEQ multiplex PCR, and TCRdb kept only the in-frame ones, dropping some. There are over 35,000 clones in the sample, with 35% to 45% held by the top ten. As for this clone: Its antigen is unknown. The missing CDR3 end, 3 residues past where the read stops, is filled in from the germline J gene.

Trimming removed 5 bases from V and 5 bases from J, with 17 bases in between. Germline V gives CDR1 SGHAT, CDR2 FQNNGV. The CDR3 has 15 amino acids. The sequence was obtained from a woman between 18 and 70 years old with a cervical HPV16 infection that either progressed to CIN3+ or cleared (not recorded which). The chain employs TRBV11-2 and TRBJ2-3; D is possibly TRBD1 (6 bases). Sequences were obtained from blood buffy coat. CDR3 bases read: TGTGCCAGCAGCCCCAGACAGGCTGGCTTAGATACG. The encoded protein is CASSPRQAGLDT. The entire CDR3 sequence reads CASSPRQAGLDTQYF. Together with reference TRBV11-2 and TRBJ2-3, the CDR3 gives the full variable domain: EAGVAQSPRYKIIEKRQSVAFWCNPISGHATLYWYQQILGQGPKLLIQFQNNGVVDDSQLPKDRFSAERLKGVDSTLKIQPAKLEDSAVYLCASSPRQAGLDTQYFGPGTRLTVL.